This entry is about one T cell receptor beta chain. What it recognizes is unknown. Naive CD8 cells were CD45RO-negative, positively selected for CCR7, excluding terminally differentiated effector memory CD45RA+ cells. At the deep level, the assay was run. The data were produced by immunoSEQ multiplex PCR, yet TCRdb's version contains in-frame clones alone and is incomplete. Here the sample spans around 2.1 million clones, about 92% being singletons. The junction had 3 bases not matched to a gene; V was cut back by 4 bases and J by 1 base. This CDR3 is built from 14 residues. From germline, CDR1 is MGHRA and CDR2 YSYEKL. The data belong to a study of shared clonotypes between healthy human individuals. Findings of the study overall: Naive CD4 clonotypes overlapped across several donors at roughly 5%. Clonotypes which were not shared had lower generation probabilities than clonotypes that all four donors shared.

Sequencing used naive CD8+ T cells from PBMCs. The chain recombines TRBV4-1 with TRBJ1-1; 7 bases agree with TRBD1. This sequence was found in a man between 18 and 35 years old in good health. Some clones in this sample may be carry-over from other donors' samples. The CDR3 bases are TGCGCCAGCAGCCTCAGACAGGGGAACACTGAAGCTTTCTTT. Its protein product is CASSLRQGNTEAFF.